This TCR beta chain emerged from a study of OX40 agonist ivuxolimab in advanced cancers. General observations from the study: Undetermined was the antigen specificity of the expanded peripheral T cells. In a subset of nonresponders, normalized T-cell clonal expansion was also low.

TCRdb keeps only in-frame clones here, not all; method: immunoSEQ multiplex PCR. The sample consists of over 55,000 clones, 84% of them appearing once. To note about this clone: Its antigen is unidentified.

Trimming shortened V by 5 bases and J by 3 bases, and 14 bases separated the two germline ends. CDR1 is SGHVS, CDR2 FNYEAQ, per germline. The length of the CDR3 is 14 residues. The sequenced sample was CD4+ or CD8+ T cells sorted from blood, obtained in a trial of the OX40 agonist ivuxolimab. The clonotype originates from an adult with an advanced solid tumor such as melanoma, head and neck, liver or kidney cancer. This chain links TRBV7-6 with TRBJ2-7; D not resolved. CDR3 residues: CASSPATKNYEQYF. The DNA for the CDR3 is TGTGCCAGCAGCCCAGCTACAAAGAACTACGAGCAGTACTTC.